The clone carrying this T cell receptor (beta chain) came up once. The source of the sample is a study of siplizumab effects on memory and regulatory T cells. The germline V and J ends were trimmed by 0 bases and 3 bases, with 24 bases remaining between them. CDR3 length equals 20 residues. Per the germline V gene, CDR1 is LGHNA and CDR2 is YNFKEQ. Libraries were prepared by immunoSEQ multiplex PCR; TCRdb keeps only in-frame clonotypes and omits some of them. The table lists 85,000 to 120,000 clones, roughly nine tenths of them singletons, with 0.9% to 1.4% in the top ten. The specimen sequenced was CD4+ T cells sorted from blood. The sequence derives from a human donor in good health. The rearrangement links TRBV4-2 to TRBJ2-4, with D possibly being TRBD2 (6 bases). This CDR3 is CASSQDPLGMEGYGKNIQYF. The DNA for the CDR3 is TGTGCCAGCAGCCAAGATCCTTTGGGGATGGAGGGGTATGGCAAAAACATTCAGTACTTC.